This T cell receptor beta chain was obtained from a study of a mutant IDH1 vaccine in newly diagnosed glioma. Indicated time point: week 23, last vaccination. Mutant IDH1 20-mer peptide, at 300 ug, made up each vaccine dose, with topical imiquimod. Measured with immunoSEQ multiplex PCR; TCRdb has only the in-frame clones, and not every one. The sample has 25,000 to 30,000 clones; 82% are singletons. The table lists this clone with a count of one. Antigen: not known. The V gene end was trimmed by 4 bases and the J gene end by 5 bases; junction bases not matched to a gene: 3. The CDR3 runs to 14 residues. CDR1 is LGHNA, CDR2 YNFKEQ, per germline.

The V gene is TRBV4-2, the J gene TRBJ2-2; 8 nucleotides agree with TRBD2. This TCR was sampled from a woman in her thirties with glioma. The sequencing used PBMCs, collected from a glioma patient whose treatment included an IDH1 peptide vaccine. This chain's CDR3 is CASSPTGGTGELFF. The CDR3 coding sequence is TGTGCCAGCAGCCCGACGGGGGGGACCGGGGAGCTGTTTTTT.